This T cell receptor beta chain was identified in a study of blood T cell repertoires in COVID-19 (TCRdb year 2020). For the wider study: Samples covering the acute and convalescent phases of COVID-19 were provided by collaborators in the United States, Italy and Spain. The material from the prospective study consisted of cDNA or gDNA derived from T cells, B-cell-depleted T cells, or PBMCs. Deeply sampled blood TCRbeta repertoires from subjects exposed to, actively infected with, or recovered from COVID-19 were included in the dataset. The repertoires were released in a freely available public database meant as a resource for research on the immune response to SARS-CoV-2. Samples were obtained from the ongoing ImmuneRACE study (first 160 participants) and from over a thousand subjects provided by 6 global collaborators. The sample metadata nearly always contained a de-identified subject ID, COVID-19 status, age in years and sex. Where HLA class I and class II types were available, the types were taken from metadata supplied by the sample provider, not from assay-based typing.

CDR1 SNHLY and CDR2 FYNNEI are derived from the germline V gene. The CDR3 goes from the cysteine to the phenylalanine over 15 residues. Left in the record is the CDR3 DNA by itself, 45 bases read in frame from the first base. V loses 2 bases at its end and J loses 3 bases; junction bases beyond the gene matches: 5. Each collaborating institution followed its own protocols to collect whole blood in K2EDTA tubes. Collaborator samples were shipped for TCRbeta analysis as frozen whole blood, isolated PBMCs, or DNA extracted from either sample type. TCRbeta CDR3 regions were amplified from genomic DNA by means of the immunoSEQ Assay, a bias-controlled multiplex PCR. The authors' analysis ran thus. Within the assay, amplification of reference gene primers was used to estimate how many nucleated cells each sample contained. Sequence reads were collapsed and filtered to measure the absolute abundance of every unique TCRbeta CDR3 rearrangement. For each sample, productive Simpson clonality was calculated as the square root of Simpson's diversity index over productive rearrangements. TCRdb carries this immuneACCESS record with in-frame sequences only. Its versions omit some clonotypes, under half of them owing to an unresolved V gene in the studies checked, with the rest unexplained. V and J calls and clone size are copied from that table; D and trimming were computed from the DNA. This sample comprises 150,000 to 200,000 clones, more than 75% of them detected only once. 18% of the sample is held by the ten biggest clonotypes.

This clone was seen once. It has no known antigen specificity. Base qualities are not recorded, but no much larger clone differs from it by a single base. Overall results and qualifications from the work: How much clinical and demographic metadata was included differed by source and by participant, and the metadata was provided uncurated.

The receptor's source is a man between 60 and 75 years old with active or convalescent COVID-19. Sequenced: peripheral blood. Recombination linked TRBV2 to TRBJ1-2, with 8 bases in between that match TRBD1. CDR3 sequence: CASSETGQGYYGYTF. In nucleotides, the sequence is TGTGCCAGCAGTGAAACAGGACAGGGATACTATGGCTACACCTTC. Joined to the reference TRBV2 and TRBJ1-2 proteins, this CDR3 gives the full variable domain: EPEVTQTPSHQVTQMGQEVILRCVPISNHLYFYWYRQILGQKVEFLVSFYNNEISEKSEIFDDQFSVERPDGSNFTLKIRSTKLEDSAMYFCASSETGQGYYGYTFGSGTRLTVV.